What follows is one TCR beta chain and its context. Germline V lookup: CDR1 LGHDT, CDR2 YNNKEL (reference sequence). The V end lost 4 bases, the J end lost 3 bases, and 13 bases lay between the germline ends. The CDR3 length is 15 residues. The data belong to a study of blood T cell repertoires in COVID-19. This table comes from immunoSEQ multiplex PCR, and its TCRdb copy is limited to in-frame clones, with some not included. The sample shows 230,000 or so clones, 85% to 90% of them seen only once. Input material: peripheral blood. The TCR comes from an older woman with COVID-19, enrolled during active disease. The chain has TRBV3-1 (or the pseudogene TRBV3-2) and TRBJ2-4, with D possibly matching TRBD2 (5 bases). The CDR3 is CASSPLRGSKNIQYF. The CDR3, as DNA: TGTGCCAGCAGCCCCCTTCGAGGGAGCAAAAACATTCAGTACTTC.